This TCR beta chain was found in a study of human T cells and chemical hapten exposure. Study-level information: The sensitizer, 2% DPC, was used on roughly 2 cm by roughly 2 cm of upper inner arm skin. Study findings and constraints: Sensitizing to DPC left TCRs with a frequency above 1 in 1000 unaltered.

In TCRdb, the RACE reads were re-called with MiXCR into one record per CDR3 protein. The repertoire consists of 120,000 or so distinct CDR3 sequences, with approximately 12% occurring once and the leading ten covering about 3%. The time point was: pre-sensitization, week 0. The treatment is: therapeutic diphenylcyclopropenone sensitization with weekly scalp DPC. This CDR3 has 13 residues. Deletions cut 4 bases from V and 5 bases from J, with 15 bases between. Germline V gene lookup returns CDR1 DFQATT and CDR2 SNEGSKA (reference sequence). Turning to this clonotype: As yet, its antigen is unknown.

The TCR sequence derives from a woman between 18 and 29 years old with alopecia areata. Some clones in this sample may be carry-over from other donors' samples. This specimen consisted of whole blood, obtained in connection with sensitization to the hapten diphenylcyclopropenone (DPC). The V and J genes are TRBV20-1 and TRBJ2-7, with unresolved D. In DNA form, the CDR3 reads TGCAGTGCTACCTCTTCTGGTAGCAACGAGCAGTACTTC. Its translation is CSATSSGSNEQYF.